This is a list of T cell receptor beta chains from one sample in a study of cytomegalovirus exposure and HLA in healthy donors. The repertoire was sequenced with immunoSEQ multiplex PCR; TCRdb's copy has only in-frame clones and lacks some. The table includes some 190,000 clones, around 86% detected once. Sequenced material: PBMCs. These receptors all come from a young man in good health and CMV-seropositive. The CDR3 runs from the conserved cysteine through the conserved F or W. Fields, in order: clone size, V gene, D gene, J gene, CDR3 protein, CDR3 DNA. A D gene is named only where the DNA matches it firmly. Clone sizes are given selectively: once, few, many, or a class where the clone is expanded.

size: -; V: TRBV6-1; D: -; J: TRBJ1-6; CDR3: CASINRSYNSPLHF; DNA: TGTGCCAGCATAAACAGGTCCTATAATTCACCCCTCCACTTT
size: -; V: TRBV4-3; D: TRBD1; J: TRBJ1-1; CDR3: CASSQDLDHRGLEAFF; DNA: TGCGCCAGCAGCCAAGATCTAGACCACAGGGGGCTTGAAGCTTTCTTT
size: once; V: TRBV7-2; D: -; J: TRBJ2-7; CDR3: CASSPHGGPYEQYF; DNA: TGTGCCAGCAGCCCCCACGGGGGCCCCTACGAGCAGTACTTC
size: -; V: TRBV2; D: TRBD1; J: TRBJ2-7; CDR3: CASRTGQGSYEQYF; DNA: TGTGCCAGCAGGACGGGACAGGGTTCCTACGAGCAGTACTTC
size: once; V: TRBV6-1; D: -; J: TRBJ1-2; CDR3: CASSGDGGGHNNYGYTF; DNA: TGTGCCAGCAGTGGGGATGGGGGGGGCCACAACAACTATGGCTACACCTTC
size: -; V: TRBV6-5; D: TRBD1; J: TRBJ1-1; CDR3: CASSQGGLNTEAFF; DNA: TGTGCCAGCAGTCAGGGGGGCTTGAACACTGAAGCTTTCTTT
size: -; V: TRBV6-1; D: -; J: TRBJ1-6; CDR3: CASSVNGVQGIGSPLHF; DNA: TGTGCCAGCAGTGTTAACGGGGTCCAGGGGATAGGCTCACCCCTCCACTTT
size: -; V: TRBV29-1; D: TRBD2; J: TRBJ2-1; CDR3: CSGKLAGGNEQFF; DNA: TGCAGCGGGAAACTAGCGGGAGGGAATGAGCAGTTCTTC
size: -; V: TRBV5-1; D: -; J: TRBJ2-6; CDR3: CASSLALDISPGANVLTF; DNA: TGCGCCAGCAGCTTGGCTCTCGACATCTCCCCAGGGGCCAACGTCCTGACTTTC
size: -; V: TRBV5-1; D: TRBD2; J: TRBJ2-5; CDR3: CASSFDGLLAGGETQYF; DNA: TGCGCCAGCAGCTTTGACGGTCTCCTAGCGGGAGGAGAGACCCAGTACTTC
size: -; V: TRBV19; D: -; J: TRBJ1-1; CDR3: CASSLNPTGGTEAFF; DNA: TGTGCCAGTAGTCTCAATCCCACGGGGGGAACTGAAGCTTTCTTT
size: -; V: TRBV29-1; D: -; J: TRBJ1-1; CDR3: CSVLGSKSGMNTEAFF; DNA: TGCAGCGTCCTTGGGTCGAAATCGGGGATGAACACTGAAGCTTTCTTT
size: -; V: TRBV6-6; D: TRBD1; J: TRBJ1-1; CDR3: CASSYSGTVGTEAFF; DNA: TGTGCCAGCAGTTACTCCGGGACAGTGGGGACTGAAGCTTTCTTT
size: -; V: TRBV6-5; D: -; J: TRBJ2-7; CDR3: CASSPGPNFYEQYF; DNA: TGTGCCAGCAGTCCAGGTCCGAATTTCTACGAGCAGTACTTC
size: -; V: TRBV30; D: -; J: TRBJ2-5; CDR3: CAWSAGQETQYF; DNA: TGTGCCTGGAGTGCAGGCCAAGAGACCCAGTACTTC
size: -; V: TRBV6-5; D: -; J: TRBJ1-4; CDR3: CASSYDRTNEKLFF; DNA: TGTGCCAGCAGTTACGACAGGACTAATGAAAAACTGTTTTTT
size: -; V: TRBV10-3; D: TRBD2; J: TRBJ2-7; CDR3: CAITGTSGSPGEQYF; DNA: TGTGCCATCACGGGGACTAGCGGGAGTCCGGGGGAGCAGTACTTC
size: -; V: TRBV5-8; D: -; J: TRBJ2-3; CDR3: CASSLGFGTDTQYF; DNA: TGTGCCAGCAGCCTGGGGTTTGGCACAGATACGCAGTATTTT
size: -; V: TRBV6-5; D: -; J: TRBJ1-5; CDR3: CASSYSSGQPQHF; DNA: TGTGCCAGCAGTTACTCTTCTGGGCAGCCCCAGCATTTT
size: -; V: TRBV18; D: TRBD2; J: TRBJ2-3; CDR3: CASSGLAGVGTDTQYF; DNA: TGTGCCAGCTCCGGACTAGCGGGAGTTGGCACAGATACGCAGTATTTT
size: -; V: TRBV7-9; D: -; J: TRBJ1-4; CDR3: CASSGRTAELFF; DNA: TGTGCCAGCAGCGGAAGGACAGCCGAACTGTTTTTT
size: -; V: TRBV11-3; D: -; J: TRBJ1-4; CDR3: CASSLFGRVEKLFF; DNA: TGTGCCAGCAGCTTATTCGGCAGGGTTGAAAAACTGTTTTTT
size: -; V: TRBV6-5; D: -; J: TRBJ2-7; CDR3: CASSYRTSGAAYEQYF; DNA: TGTGCCAGCAGTTACCGAACTTCCGGGGCCGCCTACGAGCAGTACTTC
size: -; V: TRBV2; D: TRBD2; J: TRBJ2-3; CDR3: CATQTGGAWGTDTQYF; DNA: TGTGCCACTCAGACCGGGGGGGCCTGGGGCACAGATACGCAGTATTTT